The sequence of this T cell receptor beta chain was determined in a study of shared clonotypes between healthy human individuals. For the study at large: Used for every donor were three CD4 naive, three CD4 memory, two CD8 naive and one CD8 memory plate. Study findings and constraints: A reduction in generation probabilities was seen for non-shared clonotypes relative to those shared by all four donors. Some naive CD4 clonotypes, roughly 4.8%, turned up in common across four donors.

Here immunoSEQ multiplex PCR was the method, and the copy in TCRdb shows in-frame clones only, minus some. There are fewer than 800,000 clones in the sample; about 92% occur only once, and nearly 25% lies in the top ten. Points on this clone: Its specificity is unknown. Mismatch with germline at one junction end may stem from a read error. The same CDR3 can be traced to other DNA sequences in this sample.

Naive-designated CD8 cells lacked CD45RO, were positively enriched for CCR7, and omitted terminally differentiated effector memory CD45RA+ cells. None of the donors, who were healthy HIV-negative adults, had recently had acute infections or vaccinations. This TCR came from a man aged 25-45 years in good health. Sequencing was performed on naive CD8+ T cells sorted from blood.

CDR3 protein: CASSLGRAGYTF. CDR3 coding DNA: TGTGCCAGCAGCCTAGGACGAGCAGGCTACACCTTC. The V gene is TRBV13, the J gene TRBJ1-2; D ambiguous. Germline V gene data show CDR1 as PRHDT and CDR2 as FYEKMQ (reference sequence). The CDR3 runs 12 residues.